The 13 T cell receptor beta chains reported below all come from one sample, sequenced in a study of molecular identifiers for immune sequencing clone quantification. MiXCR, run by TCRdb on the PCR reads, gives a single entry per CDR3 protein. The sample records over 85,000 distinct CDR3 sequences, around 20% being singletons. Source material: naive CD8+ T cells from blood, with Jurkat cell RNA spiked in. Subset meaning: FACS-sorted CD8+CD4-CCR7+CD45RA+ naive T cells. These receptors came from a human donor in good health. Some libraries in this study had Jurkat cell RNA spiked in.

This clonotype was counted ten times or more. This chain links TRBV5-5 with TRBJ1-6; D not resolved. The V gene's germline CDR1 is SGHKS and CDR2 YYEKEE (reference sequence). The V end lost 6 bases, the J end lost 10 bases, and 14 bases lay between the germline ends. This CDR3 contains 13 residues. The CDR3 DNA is TGTGCCAGCAACCCAGAGTCGGGATCACCCCTCCACTTT. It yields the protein CASNPESGSPLHF.

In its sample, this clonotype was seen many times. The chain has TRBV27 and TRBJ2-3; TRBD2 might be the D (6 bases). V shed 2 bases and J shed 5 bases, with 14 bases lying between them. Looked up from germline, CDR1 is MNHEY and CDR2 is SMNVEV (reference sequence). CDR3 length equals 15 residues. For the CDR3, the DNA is TGTGCCAGCAGTTTAGCGGGATTTAGAGTAGATACGCAGTATTTT. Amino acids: CASSLAGFRVDTQYF.

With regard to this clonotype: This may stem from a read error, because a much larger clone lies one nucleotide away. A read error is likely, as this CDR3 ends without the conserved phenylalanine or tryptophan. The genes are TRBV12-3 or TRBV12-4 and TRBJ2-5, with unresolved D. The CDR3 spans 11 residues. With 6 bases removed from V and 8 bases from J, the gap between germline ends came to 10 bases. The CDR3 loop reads CASSPAGTQYL. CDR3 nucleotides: TGTGCCAGCAGCCCCGCCGGCACCCAGTACCTC.

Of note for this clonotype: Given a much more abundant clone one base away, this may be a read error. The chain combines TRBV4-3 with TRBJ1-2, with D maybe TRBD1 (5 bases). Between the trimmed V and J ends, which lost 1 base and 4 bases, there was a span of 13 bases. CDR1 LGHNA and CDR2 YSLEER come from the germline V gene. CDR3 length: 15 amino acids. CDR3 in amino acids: CASSQGRGSSYGYTF. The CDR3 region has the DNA TGCGCCAGCAGCCAAGGTCGGGGCTCTAGCTATGGCTACACCTTC.

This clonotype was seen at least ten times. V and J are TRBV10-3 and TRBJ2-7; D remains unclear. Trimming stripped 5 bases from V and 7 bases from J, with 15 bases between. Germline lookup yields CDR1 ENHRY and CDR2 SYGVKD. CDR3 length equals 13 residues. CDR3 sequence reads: CAISTLDREEQYF. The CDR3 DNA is TGTGCCATCAGTACCTTAGACCGCGAGGAGCAGTACTTC.

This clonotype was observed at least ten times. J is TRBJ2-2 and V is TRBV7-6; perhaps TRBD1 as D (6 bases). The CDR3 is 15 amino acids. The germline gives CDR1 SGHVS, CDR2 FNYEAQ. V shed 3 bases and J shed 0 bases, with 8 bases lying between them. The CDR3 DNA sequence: TGTGCCAGCAGCTTCCGGGACACGAACACCGGGGAGCTGTTTTTT. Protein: CASSFRDTNTGELFF.

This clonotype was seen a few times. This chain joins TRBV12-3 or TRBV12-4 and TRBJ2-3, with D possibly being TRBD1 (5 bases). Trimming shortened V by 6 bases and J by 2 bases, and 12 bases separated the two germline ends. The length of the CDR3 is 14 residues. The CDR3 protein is CASRLTALTDTQYF. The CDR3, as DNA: TGTGCCAGCAGATTGACAGCCCTCACAGATACGCAGTATTTT.

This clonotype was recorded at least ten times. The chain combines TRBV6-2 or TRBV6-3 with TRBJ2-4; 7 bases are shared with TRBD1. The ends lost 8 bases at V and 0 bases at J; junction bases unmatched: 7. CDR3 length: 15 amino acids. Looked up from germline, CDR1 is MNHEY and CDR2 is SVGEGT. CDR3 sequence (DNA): TGTGCCAGCGGGAGACAGGGATTAGCCAAAAACATTCAGTACTTC. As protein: CASGRQGLAKNIQYF.

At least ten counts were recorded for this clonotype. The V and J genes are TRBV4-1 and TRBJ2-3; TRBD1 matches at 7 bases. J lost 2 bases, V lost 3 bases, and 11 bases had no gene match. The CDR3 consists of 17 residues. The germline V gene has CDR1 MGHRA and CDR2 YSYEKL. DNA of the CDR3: TGCGCCAGCAGCCATAACCCCGACAGGGATGTCACAGATACGCAGTATTTT. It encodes CASSHNPDRDVTDTQYF.

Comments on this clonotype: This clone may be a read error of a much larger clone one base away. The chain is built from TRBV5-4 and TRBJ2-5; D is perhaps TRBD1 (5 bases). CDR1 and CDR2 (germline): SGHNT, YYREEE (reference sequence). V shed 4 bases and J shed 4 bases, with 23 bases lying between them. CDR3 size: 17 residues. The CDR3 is CASSVGHGRYILETQYF. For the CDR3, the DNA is TGTGCCAGCAGCGTAGGACATGGCAGATATATCCTAGAGACCCAGTACTTC.

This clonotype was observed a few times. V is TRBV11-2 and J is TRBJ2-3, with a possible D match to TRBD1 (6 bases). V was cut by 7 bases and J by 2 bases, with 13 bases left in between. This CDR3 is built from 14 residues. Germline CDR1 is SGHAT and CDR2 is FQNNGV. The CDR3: CASTQGFNTDTQYF. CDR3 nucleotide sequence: TGTGCCAGCACCCAGGGGTTCAACACAGATACGCAGTATTTT.

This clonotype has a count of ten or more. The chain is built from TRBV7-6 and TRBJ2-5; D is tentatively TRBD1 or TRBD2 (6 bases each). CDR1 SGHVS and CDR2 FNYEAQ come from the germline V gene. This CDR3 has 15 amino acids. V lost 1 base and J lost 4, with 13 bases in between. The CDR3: CASSLDLRGAETQYF. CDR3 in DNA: TGTGCCAGCAGCTTAGATTTAAGGGGGGCAGAGACCCAGTACTTC. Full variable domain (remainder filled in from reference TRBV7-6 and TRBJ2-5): GAGVSQSPRYKVTKRGQDVALRCDPISGHVSLYWYRQALGQGPEFLTYFNYEAQQDKSGLPNDRFSAERPEGSISTLTIQRTEQRDSAMYRCASSLDLRGAETQYFGPGTRLLVL.

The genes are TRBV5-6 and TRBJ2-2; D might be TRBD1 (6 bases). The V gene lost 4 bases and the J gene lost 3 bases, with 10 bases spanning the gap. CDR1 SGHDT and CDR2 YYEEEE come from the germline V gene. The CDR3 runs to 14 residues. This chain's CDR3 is CASSMTGYTGELFF. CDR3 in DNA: TGTGCCAGCAGCATGACAGGATACACCGGGGAGCTGTTTTTT.